The entry below describes one TCR beta chain. Antigen unknown. Individual cDNA molecules were tagged with unique molecular identifiers. TCRdb redid the calling of the 5' RACE reads with MiXCR, one entry per CDR3 protein. The sample records around 99,000 distinct CDR3 sequences, around 10% being singletons. This record comes from a study of early T cells in non-severe SARS-CoV-2 infection. Study details: Chains were unpaired, as sequencing was done on bulk RNA from unsorted whole blood.

V shed 8 bases and J 3 bases; nucleotides not matched to a gene: 8. The CDR3 covers 14 residues. Study outcomes and limitations: Anti-spike CD8 responses were favored by VDJdb matching, which missed private and CD4 specificities.

The genes are TRBV12-3 or TRBV12-4 and TRBJ2-7, with 9 positions matching TRBD1. The clonotype comes from an adult who was a healthcare worker with PCR-confirmed SARS-CoV-2 infection or an uninfected control (not recorded which). The sample was whole blood. The CDR3 here is CASRSQGAGYEQYF. The CDR3 nucleotides read TGTGCCAGCCGGTCACAGGGGGCGGGCTACGAGCAGTACTTC.